These 6 T cell receptor beta chains originate from one sample sequenced in a study of CD8 T cells in ankylosing spondylitis. In TCRdb, the 5' RACE reads were re-called with MiXCR into one record per CDR3 protein. The sample shows hundreds of thousands of distinct CDR3 sequences, 20% to 30% of them seen only once. These TCRs' antigens remain unknown. Findings and limits, study-wide: Typical of ankylosing spondylitis blood, it appeared, was a TCR beta motif of 7 or 8 highly homologous variants.

Sequenced sample: blood, either unsorted or a sorted T cell fraction (not recorded which). The source of these receptors is a male donor with ankylosing spondylitis.

The chain employs TRBV2 and TRBJ2-1; TRBD2 matches at 8 bases. The CDR3 is made up of 14 amino acids. V shed 3 bases, J shed 7 bases, and the junction held 5 bases outside the gene matches. Per the germline V gene, CDR1 is SNHLY and CDR2 is FYNNEI. CDR3 DNA sequence: TGTGCCAGCAGTGAGTCTAGCGGGTATAATGAGCAGTTCTTC. It specifies CASSESSGYNEQFF. Combining the CDR3 with reference TRBV2 and TRBJ2-1 gives the whole variable domain EPEVTQTPSHQVTQMGQEVILRCVPISNHLYFYWYRQILGQKVEFLVSFYNNEISEKSEIFDDQFSVERPDGSNFTLKIRSTKLEDSAMYFCASSESSGYNEQFFGPGTRLTVL.

J is TRBJ2-1 and V is TRBV5-5; the D gene is possibly TRBD2 (5 bases). The CDR3 contains 12 residues. V was trimmed by 6 bases and J by 4 bases, leaving 8 bases between them. Germline loops: CDR1 SGHKS, CDR2 YYEKEE (reference sequence). The chain's CDR3 is CASKPGYNEQFF. CDR3 bases: TGTGCCAGCAAGCCGGGATACAATGAGCAGTTCTTC.

This clonotype has a handful of counts. The chain combines TRBV19 with TRBJ2-7; D possibly corresponds to TRBD2 (5 bases). Trimming took off 7 bases at V and 6 bases at J, with 13 bases between the two ends. This CDR3 has 12 amino acids. CDR1 is LNHDA and CDR2 is SQIVND in the germline V gene (reference sequence). CDR3 sequence reads: CASTSSYSEQYF. Written as DNA, the CDR3 is TGTGCCAGTACTAGCAGCTATAGCGAGCAGTACTTC.

The chain employs TRBV7-6 and TRBJ2-7; no clear D gene. From germline, CDR1 is SGHVS and CDR2 FNYEAQ. The CDR3 is made up of 11 amino acids. Trimming shortened V by 1 base and J by 10 bases, and 8 bases separated the two germline ends. This chain's CDR3 is CASSLDTVQYF. CDR3 DNA: TGTGCCAGCAGCTTAGATACAGTACAGTACTTC. The full variable domain, completed using reference TRBV7-6 and TRBJ2-7, is GAGVSQSPRYKVTKRGQDVALRCDPISGHVSLYWYRQALGQGPEFLTYFNYEAQQDKSGLPNDRFSAERPEGSISTLTIQRTEQRDSAMYRCASSLDTVQYFGPGTRLTVT.

The gene calls are TRBV20-1 and TRBJ1-1, with D unclear. V was shortened by 6 bases and J by 4 bases, with 15 bases between the two germline ends. CDR1 and CDR2 (germline): DFQATT, SNEGSKA (reference sequence). This CDR3 comprises 13 residues. The CDR3 DNA sequence: TGCAGTGCCGATCGGTTTTTGGGCACTGAAGCTTTCTTT. This codes for CSADRFLGTEAFF.

A few counts support this clonotype. DNA for the CDR3: TGTGCCAGCAGTGAGTCCGTCGGAGGGGAGAGGAATGAGCAGTTCTTC. It specifies CASSESVGGERNEQFF. This chain links TRBV6-1 with TRBJ2-1, with D tentatively TRBD2 (6 bases). Germline V gives CDR1 MNHNS, CDR2 SASEGT. CDR3 length equals 16 residues. V was shortened by 3 bases and J by 7 bases, with 19 bases between the two germline ends.